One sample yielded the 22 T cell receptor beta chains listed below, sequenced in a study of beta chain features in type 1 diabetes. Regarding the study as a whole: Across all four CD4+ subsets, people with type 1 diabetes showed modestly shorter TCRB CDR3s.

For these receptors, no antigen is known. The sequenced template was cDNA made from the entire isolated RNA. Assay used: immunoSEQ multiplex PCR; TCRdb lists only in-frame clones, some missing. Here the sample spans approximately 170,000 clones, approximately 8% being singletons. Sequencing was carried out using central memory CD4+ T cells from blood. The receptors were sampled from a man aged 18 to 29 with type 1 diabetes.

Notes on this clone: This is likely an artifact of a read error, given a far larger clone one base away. The DNA of the CDR3 is TGTGCCAGCAGCCAAGGGGACAGGGAAGAGACCCAGTACTTC. Amino acids: CASSQGDREETQYF. J is TRBJ2-5 and V is TRBV4-2; 9 bases are shared with TRBD1. The V segment lost 1 base and the J segment 3 bases; nucleotides outside the gene matches: 0. Germline CDR1 reads LGHNA; CDR2 reads YNFKEQ. The CDR3 loop spans 14 amino acids.

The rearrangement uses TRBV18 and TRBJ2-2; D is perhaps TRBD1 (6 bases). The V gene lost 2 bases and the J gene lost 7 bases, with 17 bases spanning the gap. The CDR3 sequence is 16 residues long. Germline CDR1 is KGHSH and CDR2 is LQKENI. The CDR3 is CASSPRGSARVGELFF. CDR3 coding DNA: TGTGCCAGCTCACCAAGGGGGAGCGCTCGAGTCGGGGAGCTGTTTTTT.

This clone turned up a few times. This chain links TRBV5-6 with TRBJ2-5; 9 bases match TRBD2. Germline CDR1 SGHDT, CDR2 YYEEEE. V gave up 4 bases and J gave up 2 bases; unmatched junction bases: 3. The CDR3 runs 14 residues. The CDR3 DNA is TGTGCCAGCAGCAATAGCGGGAGTCAAGAGACCCAGTACTTC. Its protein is CASSNSGSQETQYF.

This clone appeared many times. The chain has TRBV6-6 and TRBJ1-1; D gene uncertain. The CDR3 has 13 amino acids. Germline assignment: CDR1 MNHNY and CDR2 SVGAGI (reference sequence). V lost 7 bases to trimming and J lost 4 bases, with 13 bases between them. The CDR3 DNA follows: TGTGCCAGCACCTGGGGAGGGAGCACTGAAGCTTTCTTT. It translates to CASTWGGSTEAFF.

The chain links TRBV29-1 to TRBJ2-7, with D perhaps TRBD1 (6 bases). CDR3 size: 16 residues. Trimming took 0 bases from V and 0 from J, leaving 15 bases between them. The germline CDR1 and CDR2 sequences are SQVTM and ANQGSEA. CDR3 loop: CSVEDIGGQSSYEQYF. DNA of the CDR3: TGCAGCGTTGAAGATATCGGAGGACAGAGCTCCTACGAGCAGTACTTC.

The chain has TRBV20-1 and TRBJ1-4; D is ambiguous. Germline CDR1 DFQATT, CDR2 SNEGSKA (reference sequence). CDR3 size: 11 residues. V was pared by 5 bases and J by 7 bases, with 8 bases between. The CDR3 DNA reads TGCAGTGCTTATCTAAGTGAAAAACTGTTTTTT. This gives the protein CSAYLSEKLFF.

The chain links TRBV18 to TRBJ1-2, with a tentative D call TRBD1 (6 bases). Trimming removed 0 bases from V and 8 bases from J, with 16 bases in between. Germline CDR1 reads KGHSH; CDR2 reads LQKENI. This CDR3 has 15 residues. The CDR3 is CASSPPDSHLKGYTF. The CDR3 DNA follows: TGTGCCAGCTCACCACCGGACAGCCATCTAAAGGGCTACACCTTC.

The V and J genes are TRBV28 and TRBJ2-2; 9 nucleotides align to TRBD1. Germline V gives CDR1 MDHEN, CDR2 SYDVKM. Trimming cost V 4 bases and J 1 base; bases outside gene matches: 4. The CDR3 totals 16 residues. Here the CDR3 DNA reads TGTGCCAGCAGTTCTCCGGGACAGGGGAACACCGGGGAGCTGTTTTTT. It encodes CASSSPGQGNTGELFF.

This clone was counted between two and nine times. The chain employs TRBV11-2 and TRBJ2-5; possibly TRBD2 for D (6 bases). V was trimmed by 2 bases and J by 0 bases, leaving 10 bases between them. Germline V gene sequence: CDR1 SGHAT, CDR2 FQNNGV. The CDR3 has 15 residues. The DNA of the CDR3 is TGTGCCAGCAGCTTACAAGGCGGGAACCAAGAGACCCAGTACTTC. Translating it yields CASSLQGGNQETQYF.

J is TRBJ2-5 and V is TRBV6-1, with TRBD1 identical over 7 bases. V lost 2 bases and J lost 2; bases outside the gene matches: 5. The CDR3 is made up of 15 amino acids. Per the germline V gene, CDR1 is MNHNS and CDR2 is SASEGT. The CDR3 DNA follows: TGTGCCAGCAGTGAACTAATGGGACAGCAAGAGACCCAGTACTTC. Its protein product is CASSELMGQQETQYF.

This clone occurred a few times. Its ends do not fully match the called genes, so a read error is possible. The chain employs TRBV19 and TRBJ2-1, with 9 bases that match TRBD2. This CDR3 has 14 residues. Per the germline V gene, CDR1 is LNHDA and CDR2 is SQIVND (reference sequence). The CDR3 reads CASRIAGDHNEQFF. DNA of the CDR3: TGTGCCAGTAGGATAGCGGGGGACCACAATGAGCAGTTCTTC. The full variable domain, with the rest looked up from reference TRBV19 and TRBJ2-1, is DGGITQSPKYLFRKEGQNVTLSCEQNLNHDAMYWYRQDPGQGLRLIYYSQIVNDFQKGDIAEGYSVSREKKESFPLTVTSAQKNPTAFYLCASRIAGDHNEQFFGPGTRLTVL.

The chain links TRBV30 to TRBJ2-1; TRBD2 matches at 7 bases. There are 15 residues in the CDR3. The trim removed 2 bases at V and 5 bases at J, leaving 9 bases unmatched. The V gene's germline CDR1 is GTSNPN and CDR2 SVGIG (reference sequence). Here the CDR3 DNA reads TGTGCCTGGAGTCAAAGCGGGGCCCTGAACAATGAGCAGTTCTTC. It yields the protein CAWSQSGALNNEQFF.

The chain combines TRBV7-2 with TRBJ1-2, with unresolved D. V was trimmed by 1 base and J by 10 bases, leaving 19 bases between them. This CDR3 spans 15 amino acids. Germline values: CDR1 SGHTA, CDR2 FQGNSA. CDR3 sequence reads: CASSLEPSRGALYTF. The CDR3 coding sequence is TGTGCCAGCAGCTTAGAACCCTCCCGGGGTGCGCTCTACACCTTC.

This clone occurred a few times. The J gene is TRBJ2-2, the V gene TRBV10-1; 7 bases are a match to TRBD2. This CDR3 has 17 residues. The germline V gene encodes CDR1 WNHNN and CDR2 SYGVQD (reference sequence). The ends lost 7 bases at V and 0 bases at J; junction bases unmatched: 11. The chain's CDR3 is CASTGGSGWSNTGELFF. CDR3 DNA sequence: TGCGCCAGCACCGGGGGGTCGGGTTGGTCGAACACCGGGGAGCTGTTTTTT.

The DNA for the CDR3 is TGTGCCAGCAGCCGGGGGACCCTCGGCAATGAGCAGTTCTTC. Translated, it gives CASSRGTLGNEQFF. The chain has TRBV11-2 and TRBJ2-1, with D perhaps matching TRBD2 (6 bases). CDR1 and CDR2 from the germline V gene are SGHAT and FQNNGV. The CDR3 has 14 amino acids. Trimming stripped 5 bases from V and 6 bases from J, with 14 bases between.

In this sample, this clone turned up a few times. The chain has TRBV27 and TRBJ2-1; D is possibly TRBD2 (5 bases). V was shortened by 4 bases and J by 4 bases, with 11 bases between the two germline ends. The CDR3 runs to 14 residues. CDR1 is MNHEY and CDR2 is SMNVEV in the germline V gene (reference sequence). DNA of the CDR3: TGTGCCAGCAGTTACTCGAGCGGTTACAATGAGCAGTTCTTC. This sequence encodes CASSYSSGYNEQFF.

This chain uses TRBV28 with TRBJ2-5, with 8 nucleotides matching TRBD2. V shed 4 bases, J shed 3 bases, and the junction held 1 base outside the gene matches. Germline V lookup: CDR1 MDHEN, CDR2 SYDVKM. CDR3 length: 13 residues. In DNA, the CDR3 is TGTGCCAGCAGTTCGGGGGGGAAAGAGACCCAGTACTTC. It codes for CASSSGGKETQYF.

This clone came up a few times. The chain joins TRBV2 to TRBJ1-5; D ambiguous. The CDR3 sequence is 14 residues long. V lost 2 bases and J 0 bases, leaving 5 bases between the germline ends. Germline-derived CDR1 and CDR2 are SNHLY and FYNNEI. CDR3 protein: CASSEQVSNQPQHF. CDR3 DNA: TGTGCCAGCAGTGAACAGGTTAGCAATCAGCCCCAGCATTTT. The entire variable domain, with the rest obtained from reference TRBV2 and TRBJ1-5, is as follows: EPEVTQTPSHQVTQMGQEVILRCVPISNHLYFYWYRQILGQKVEFLVSFYNNEISEKSEIFDDQFSVERPDGSNFTLKIRSTKLEDSAMYFCASSEQVSNQPQHFGDGTRLSIL.

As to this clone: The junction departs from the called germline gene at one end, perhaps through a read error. CDR3 protein: CASSLYREPPLF. Written as DNA, the CDR3 is TGTGCCAGCAGCTTATACAGGGAACCTCCGCTCTTC. This rearrangement joins TRBV11-2 to TRBJ2-1; a weak D match, TRBD1 (6 bases). Germline CDR1 and CDR2: SGHAT and FQNNGV. This CDR3 has 12 amino acids.

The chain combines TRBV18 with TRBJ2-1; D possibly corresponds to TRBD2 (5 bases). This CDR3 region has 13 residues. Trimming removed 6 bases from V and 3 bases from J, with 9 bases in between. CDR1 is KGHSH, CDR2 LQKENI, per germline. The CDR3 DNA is TGTGCCAGCTCGGGAGCACACTACAATGAGCAGTTCTTC. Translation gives CASSGAHYNEQFF.

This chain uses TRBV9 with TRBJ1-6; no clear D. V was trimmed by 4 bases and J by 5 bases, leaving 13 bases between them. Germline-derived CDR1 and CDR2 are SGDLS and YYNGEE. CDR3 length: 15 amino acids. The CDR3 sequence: CASSREPINNSPLHF. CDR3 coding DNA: TGTGCCAGCAGCAGGGAGCCGATTAATAATTCACCCCTCCACTTT.

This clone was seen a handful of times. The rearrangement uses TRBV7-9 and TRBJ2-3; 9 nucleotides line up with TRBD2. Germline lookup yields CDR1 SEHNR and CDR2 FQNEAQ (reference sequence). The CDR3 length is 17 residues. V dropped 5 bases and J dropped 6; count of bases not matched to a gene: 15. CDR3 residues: CASSQISAGGTADTQYF. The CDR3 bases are TGTGCCAGCAGCCAAATTTCCGCGGGAGGGACGGCGGATACGCAGTATTTT.